Below are 27 T cell receptor beta chains sequenced from a single sample in a study of T cells after yellow fever vaccination. TCRdb reprocessed the 5' RACE reads via MiXCR and lists one record per CDR3 protein. The table records some 670,000 distinct CDR3 sequences, around 12% of them present only once. The sequencing used PBMCs, collected on the day of the yellow fever booster vaccination. The origin of the receptors is a man aged 25-45 years who received the YFV17D yellow fever vaccine.

This clonotype came up a few times. The genes are TRBV11-2 and TRBJ2-1; a possible D gene is TRBD2 (8 bases). V lost 4 bases, J lost 9 bases, and 34 bases lay in between. The CDR3 has 20 residues. CDR1 and CDR2 from the germline V gene are SGHAT and FQNNGV. The CDR3 loop reads CASSSTGLHFPGLGYSEQFF. The CDR3 DNA sequence: TGTGCCAGCAGCTCGACAGGGCTGCACTTCCCGGGACTAGGATATAGTGAGCAGTTCTTC.

This clonotype was seen only a few times. This chain connects TRBV4-2 to TRBJ2-2; D unclear. V was pared by 1 base and J by 5 bases, with 14 bases between. Looked up from germline, CDR1 is LGHNA and CDR2 is YNFKEQ. This CDR3 contains 16 residues. The CDR3 DNA reads as TGTGCCAGCAGCCAAGTTCTTAGGTTTGGTACCGGGGAGCTGTTTTTT. Translation: CASSQVLRFGTGELFF.

Only a few counts were recorded for this clonotype. The chain recombines TRBV3-1 with TRBJ2-7, with D unresolved. The CDR3 runs to 13 residues. Looked up from germline, CDR1 is LGHDT and CDR2 is YNNKEL (reference sequence). Between the trimmed V and J ends, which lost 4 bases and 4 bases, there was a span of 11 bases. This chain's CDR3 is CASSPGRIYEQYF. As DNA, the CDR3 is TGTGCCAGCAGCCCAGGACGGATTTACGAGCAGTACTTC.

The chain uses TRBV5-1 and TRBJ2-2; 9 nucleotides line up with TRBD2. The length of the CDR3 is 18 residues. J was trimmed by 5 bases and V by 2 bases; bases with no gene match: 13. The germline CDR1 and CDR2 sequences are SGHRS and YFSETQ. For the CDR3, the DNA is TGCGCCAGCAGCTTCACCTTTATAGCGGGAGATGGAACCGGGGAGCTGTTTTTT. Amino acids: CASSFTFIAGDGTGELFF.

This chain links TRBV28 with TRBJ2-3, with D possibly matching TRBD2 (5 bases). This CDR3 contains 13 residues. From germline, CDR1 is MDHEN and CDR2 SYDVKM. Trimming took off 2 bases at V and 10 bases at J, with 13 bases between the two ends. The DNA of the CDR3 is TGTGCCAGCAGTTTAGAACTAGGCTCTGCGCAGTATTTT. Its protein product is CASSLELGSAQYF.

This rearrangement joins TRBV3-1 to TRBJ1-5; D is unresolved. This CDR3 contains 15 residues. Trimming left V 4 bases short and J 0 bases short, with 10 bases between. Germline CDR1 reads LGHDT; CDR2 reads YNNKEL (reference sequence). The CDR3 spells CASSPTLNSNQPQHF. CDR3 sequence (DNA): TGTGCCAGCAGCCCCACGTTGAATAGCAATCAGCCCCAGCATTTT. Drawing the rest from reference TRBV3-1 and TRBJ1-5, the complete variable domain is DTAVSQTPKYLVTQMGNDKSIKCEQNLGHDTMYWYKQDSKKFLKIMFSYNNKELIINETVPNRFSPKSPDKAHLNLHINSLELGDSAVYFCASSPTLNSNQPQHFGDGTRLSIL.

The CDR3 protein is CASSLLAGGAADTQYF. CDR3 nucleotides: TGTGCCAGCAGTCTCTTGGCGGGAGGTGCCGCAGATACGCAGTATTTT. The rearrangement links TRBV27 to TRBJ2-3, with 8 bases aligning to TRBD2. CDR1 and CDR2 (germline): MNHEY, SMNVEV (reference sequence). This CDR3 contains 16 residues. J gave up 4 bases and V 5 bases, and 11 bases lay outside the gene matches.

The J gene is TRBJ2-2, the V gene TRBV7-2; 8 bases agree with TRBD1. Per germline, CDR1 SGHTA and CDR2 FQGNSA. Trimming at V came to 5 bases and at J to 1 base, leaving 9 bases not matched to a gene. This CDR3 region has 17 residues. Written as DNA, the CDR3 is TGTGCCAGCAGCCCTATCCCTGGGACAGGGAACACCGGGGAGCTGTTTTTT. Protein sequence: CASSPIPGTGNTGELFF.

This clonotype showed up just a few times. The CDR3 sequence is CASSETGPRGNTIYF. The CDR3 DNA is TGTGCCAGCAGCGAAACCGGGCCCCGGGGTAACACCATATATTTT. The genes are TRBV5-6 and TRBJ1-3; D remains unclear. CDR3 length equals 15 residues. Trimming took 4 bases from V and 7 from J, leaving 18 bases between them. The germline gives CDR1 SGHDT, CDR2 YYEEEE.

This clonotype was found many times. V and J are TRBV10-3 and TRBJ2-2; perhaps TRBD2 as D (7 bases). This CDR3 comprises 14 residues. V was trimmed by 7 bases and J by 5 bases, leaving 14 bases between them. CDR1 ENHRY and CDR2 SYGVKD come from the germline V gene. In DNA form, the CDR3 reads TGTGCCATCAAGTGGGAGGGACAAACCGGGGAGCTGTTTTTT. Amino acids: CAIKWEGQTGELFF.

This chain uses TRBV30 with TRBJ2-3; D perhaps matches TRBD2 (5 bases). Germline V CDR1 and CDR2: GTSNPN, SVGIG (reference sequence). Trimming removed 1 base from V and 7 bases from J, with 12 bases in between. There are 13 residues in the CDR3. As DNA, the CDR3 is TGTGCCTGGAGTGAAGGACTGCTTCATACGCAGTATTTT. Amino acid sequence: CAWSEGLLHTQYF.

This clonotype has only a few counts. CDR3 loop: CASSEDPNYGYTF. The CDR3 DNA reads as TGTGCCAGCAGTGAGGATCCGAACTATGGCTACACCTTC. This chain links TRBV25-1 with TRBJ1-2; no firm D call. Trimming pared 3 bases from V and 2 bases from J, leaving 7 bases between. Germline CDR1 MGHDK, CDR2 SYGVNS. The CDR3 totals 13 residues.

This clonotype was counted between two and nine times. The gene calls are TRBV4-3 and TRBJ1-1; 10 bases align to TRBD1. J was trimmed by 7 bases and V by 5 bases; bases with no gene match: 10. CDR3 length: 15 residues. Germline-derived CDR1 and CDR2 are LGHNA and YSLEER. This CDR3 reads CASSKADRGFYEAFF. Here the CDR3 DNA reads TGCGCCAGCAGCAAGGCGGACAGGGGGTTCTATGAAGCTTTCTTT.

The rearrangement uses TRBV7-8 and TRBJ2-1; possibly TRBD1 for D (5 bases). V lost 1 base, J lost 9 bases, and 13 bases lay in between. Germline assignment: CDR1 SGHVS and CDR2 FQNEAQ. CDR3 length: 14 amino acids. As DNA, the CDR3 is TGTGCCAGCAGCTTAGTTGACAGCCGTTCTGAGCAGTTCTTC. Its translation: CASSLVDSRSEQFF.

The genes are TRBV5-1 and TRBJ1-4; TRBD1 might be the D (5 bases). CDR3 length: 13 amino acids. Trimming stripped 4 bases from V and 7 bases from J, with 11 bases between. Germline V gene lookup returns CDR1 SGHRS and CDR2 YFSETQ. The CDR3 is CASSAGGSEKLFF. CDR3 DNA sequence: TGCGCCAGCAGCGCCGGGGGAAGTGAAAAACTGTTTTTT. Full variable domain (remainder filled in from reference TRBV5-1 and TRBJ1-4): KAGVTQTPRYLIKTRGQQVTLSCSPISGHRSVSWYQQTPGQGLQFLFEYFSETQRNKGNFPGRFSGRQFSNSRSEMNVSTLELGDSALYLCASSAGGSEKLFFGSGTQLSVL.

The chain combines TRBV20-1 with TRBJ2-4, with 8 bases aligning to TRBD2. The CDR3 is 15 amino acids. The germline gives CDR1 DFQATT, CDR2 SNEGSKA (reference sequence). V trimming: 4 bases; J trimming: 9 bases; junction bases outside the gene matches: 14. The CDR3 loop reads CSAITEQGLGGIQYF. For the CDR3, the DNA is TGCAGTGCTATAACAGAACAGGGACTAGGGGGCATTCAGTACTTC.

Ten or more counts support this clonotype. The rearrangement uses TRBV11-1 and TRBJ2-1; 9 bases fit TRBD1. Unmatched junction bases numbered 7, after V lost 0 bases and J lost 10 bases. CDR1 and CDR2 from the germline V gene are SGHAT and FQDESV (reference sequence). There are 15 residues in the CDR3. The CDR3 loop reads CASSLALSGTGEQFF. DNA for the CDR3: TGTGCCAGCAGCTTAGCACTAAGTGGGACAGGGGAGCAGTTCTTC.

This clonotype was counted ten times or more. The genes are TRBV7-3 and TRBJ2-3; TRBD2 matches 8 bases. Germline trimming cut 4 bases from V and 0 bases from J; bases unmatched to any gene: 3. Looked up from germline, CDR1 is SGHTA and CDR2 is FQGTGA. CDR3 length equals 15 residues. DNA of the CDR3: TGTGCCAGCAGCTCACTAGCGGCAAGCACAGATACGCAGTATTTT. Protein: CASSSLAASTDTQYF.

This clonotype was seen a handful of times. The rearrangement links TRBV10-3 to TRBJ2-1; 7 nucleotides align to TRBD1. The germline V gene encodes CDR1 ENHRY and CDR2 SYGVKD. The CDR3 has 15 amino acids. V lost 5 bases and J lost 8; bases outside the gene matches: 12. The CDR3 DNA reads as TGTGCCATCAGTTGGGGACAGCCGAGAGTAGATGAGCAGTTCTTC. It yields the protein CAISWGQPRVDEQFF.

V gene TRBV28 combines with J gene TRBJ2-7, with 7 bases that match TRBD2. The CDR3 sequence is 14 residues long. V dropped 4 bases and J dropped 4; count of bases not matched to a gene: 7. Germline V gene sequence: CDR1 MDHEN, CDR2 SYDVKM. CDR3 sequence: CASSWEGLVYEQYF. The CDR3, as DNA: TGTGCCAGCAGTTGGGAGGGTTTGGTTTACGAGCAGTACTTC.

This clonotype was seen only a few times. This chain joins TRBV12-3 or TRBV12-4 and TRBJ2-7, with no clear D. The CDR3 totals 11 residues. Trimming left V 3 bases short and J 7 bases short, with 7 bases between. CDR3 protein: CASSFGWEQYF. The CDR3 coding sequence is TGTGCCAGCAGTTTCGGATGGGAGCAGTACTTC.

This clonotype was picked up many times. This rearrangement joins TRBV5-1 to TRBJ2-3; no firm D call. Trimming cost V 1 base and J 2 bases, with 11 bases left between them. Germline-derived CDR1 and CDR2 are SGHRS and YFSETQ. The CDR3 contains 15 residues. The CDR3 coding sequence is TGCGCCAGCAGCTTGAATCTCCCGGTCACAGATACGCAGTATTTT. It translates to CASSLNLPVTDTQYF.

This clonotype was seen ten or more times. This CDR3 is CSARATRQETQYF. The CDR3 nucleotides are TGCAGTGCTAGAGCGACGCGCCAAGAGACCCAGTACTTC. V usage is TRBV20-1 and J usage is TRBJ2-5; D call uncertain. The CDR3 runs to 13 residues. Trimming shortened V by 1 base and J by 1 base, and 7 bases separated the two germline ends. From germline, CDR1 is DFQATT and CDR2 SNEGSKA (reference sequence).

This clonotype was counted a few times. V usage is TRBV12-3 or TRBV12-4 and J usage is TRBJ1-6, with unresolved D. This CDR3 spans 12 amino acids. The ends were cut back, 7 bases at V and 7 bases at J, with 8 bases in the middle. DNA for the CDR3: TGTGCCAGCAACCATCCGAATTCACCCCTCCACTTT. Amino acid sequence: CASNHPNSPLHF.

V and J are TRBV7-8 and TRBJ2-7; TRBD2 matches 11 bases. Germline V lookup: CDR1 SGHVS, CDR2 FQNEAQ. This CDR3 is 19 amino acids long. The ends lost 0 bases at V and 6 bases at J; junction bases unmatched: 16. CDR3 DNA sequence: TGTGCCAGCAGCTTAGCTAGGGACGGGACTAGCGGCTACATAACCGAGCAGTACTTC. Its protein is CASSLARDGTSGYITEQYF.

This clonotype occurred a few times. The chain uses TRBV7-9 and TRBJ2-1; D gene unclear. Trimming removed 5 bases from V and 8 bases from J, with 13 bases in between. This CDR3 has 13 amino acids. Germline CDR1 is SEHNR and CDR2 is FQNEAQ (reference sequence). The CDR3 reads CASSVSLGDEQFF. The CDR3 nucleotides read TGTGCCAGCAGCGTAAGCCTTGGAGATGAGCAGTTCTTC.

This clonotype was counted ten times or more. V usage is TRBV7-2 and J usage is TRBJ2-2; D ambiguous. The CDR3 is 14 residues long. Germline V gene lookup returns CDR1 SGHTA and CDR2 FQGNSA. The germline V and J ends were trimmed by 5 bases and 0 bases, with 7 bases remaining between them. The CDR3 DNA sequence: TGTGCCAGCAGCCAGCTAGCGAACACCGGGGAGCTGTTTTTT. It translates to CASSQLANTGELFF.